This TCR beta chain was documented in a study of read filtering for tumor transcriptome and immune sequencing. Study results and caveats: In IR-seq, single-read clonotypes were 65% to 90% of clonotypes but approximately 3.5% of reads.

Germline-derived CDR1 and CDR2 are LGHDT and YNNKEL (reference sequence). The trim removed 6 bases at V and 7 bases at J, leaving 14 bases unmatched. This CDR3 has 16 residues. Sampling of bone marrow took place during active disease in every patient. Molecular barcoded adaptors covering alpha/delta and beta/gamma chains were used on around 370 ng RNA. MiXCR, run by TCRdb on the reads, gives a single entry per CDR3 protein. The sample consists of more than 45,000 distinct CDR3 sequences, less than 20% of them appearing once. This clonotype appeared many times. Its antigen is currently unknown. The J gene is TRBJ2-1, the V gene TRBV3-1, with 8 bases identical to TRBD2. This sequence originates from a donor aged 40 or over with multiple myeloma. The sample comprised a population of CD138-negative cells sorted from bone marrow. CDR3 sequence reads: CASRQSSSGSFNEQFF. In nucleotides, the CDR3 is TGTGCCAGCAGACAGTCTTCCAGCGGGAGTTTTAATGAGCAGTTCTTC.